The 32 T cell receptor beta chains given below trace back to one sample, sequenced in a study of T-cell reconstitution after alpha-beta-depleted transplantation in children. A library of TCRbeta sequences, prepared with unique molecular identifiers, was generated. MiXCR was run by TCRdb on the PCR reads, yielding one entry per CDR3 protein. The table includes around 480,000 distinct CDR3 sequences, 32% detected once. The sample consisted of PBMCs from the stem cell graft donor, taken from the stem cell graft. These TCRs come from a human donor who donated a stem cell graft to a child with aplastic anemia.

J is TRBJ2-2 and V is TRBV20-1; D tentatively fits TRBD1 or TRBD2 (6 bases each). There are 14 residues in the CDR3. Germline V gives CDR1 DFQATT, CDR2 SNEGSKA (reference sequence). Trimming left V 5 bases short and J 6 bases short, with 16 bases between. The CDR3 sequence: CSARGTRGPGELFF. The CDR3 DNA reads as TGCAGTGCTCGCGGGACACGGGGCCCCGGGGAGCTGTTTTTT.

The gene calls are TRBV20-1 and TRBJ1-6; D perhaps matches TRBD1 (5 bases). Germline CDR1 DFQATT, CDR2 SNEGSKA (reference sequence). The CDR3 is 13 amino acids. V was cut by 5 bases and J by 9 bases, with 14 bases left in between. The CDR3 here is CSAHVQATSPLHF. CDR3 DNA: TGCAGTGCTCATGTACAGGCAACTTCACCCCTCCACTTT.

In this sample, this clonotype turned up a few times. The chain links TRBV14 to TRBJ1-2, with D possibly TRBD1 on 5 matching bases. V was trimmed by 4 bases and J by 4 bases, leaving 10 bases between them. The CDR3 extends over 13 amino acids. Germline V gene sequence: CDR1 SGHDN, CDR2 FVKESK. CDR3 sequence (DNA): TGTGCCAGCAGCCCTGGACATACCTATGGCTACACCTTC. Translation gives CASSPGHTYGYTF.

The V gene is TRBV20-1, the J gene TRBJ2-5; D is possibly TRBD1 (6 bases). The V end lost 6 bases, the J end lost 0 bases, and 11 bases lay between the germline ends. The CDR3 contains 13 residues. Germline-derived CDR1 and CDR2 are DFQATT and SNEGSKA (reference sequence). CDR3 DNA: TGCAGTGCACGAAGGGGGAACCAAGAGACCCAGTACTTC. It encodes CSARRGNQETQYF.

This rearrangement joins TRBV20-1 to TRBJ1-5, with 11 bases matching TRBD1. Germline CDR1 and CDR2: DFQATT and SNEGSKA (reference sequence). CDR3 length equals 15 residues. Losses at the gene ends were 1 base for V and 5 bases for J; bases not matched to a gene: 4. The CDR3 reads CSARGRTGGHQPQHF. CDR3 nucleotide sequence: TGCAGTGCTAGAGGTCGGACAGGGGGCCATCAGCCCCAGCATTTT.

This clonotype was counted only a few times. This sequence joins TRBV5-4 and TRBJ1-1; 8 bases align to TRBD1. The trim removed 0 bases at V and 0 bases at J, leaving 7 bases unmatched. The CDR3 spans 17 residues. The germline CDR1 and CDR2 sequences are SGHNT and YYREEE (reference sequence). CDR3 nucleotides: TGTGCCAGCAGCTTGGCAGGCCAGGGGGCAATGAACACTGAAGCTTTCTTT. Encoded protein: CASSLAGQGAMNTEAFF.

This chain links TRBV7-3 with TRBJ1-5; D is unclear. From germline, CDR1 is SGHTA and CDR2 FQGTGA. V was cut by 5 bases and J by 0 bases, with 11 bases left in between. The CDR3 runs 15 residues. CDR3 protein: CASSQGGDSNQPQHF. The DNA of the CDR3 is TGTGCCAGCAGCCAAGGTGGGGATAGCAATCAGCCCCAGCATTTT.

The chain couples TRBV20-1 to TRBJ2-2, with a weak D call TRBD1 (6 bases). This CDR3 is built from 14 residues. Between the trimmed V and J ends, which lost 4 bases and 7 bases, there was a span of 16 bases. From germline, CDR1 is DFQATT and CDR2 SNEGSKA (reference sequence). The CDR3 here is CSATRGIKGGELFF. CDR3 in DNA: TGCAGTGCTACTAGGGGGATAAAGGGCGGGGAGCTGTTTTTT.

This clonotype turned up a few times. The chain combines TRBV15 with TRBJ2-2; maybe TRBD1 (6 bases). The CDR3 loop spans 18 amino acids. Germline-derived CDR1 and CDR2 are LNHNV and YYDKDF (reference sequence). Trimming left V 1 base short and J 0 bases short, with 15 bases between. Here the CDR3 DNA reads TGTGCCACCAGCAGAGGTTTTCGAGGACAGTCGAACACCGGGGAGCTGTTTTTT. Translation: CATSRGFRGQSNTGELFF.

The chain carries TRBV7-2 and TRBJ1-1; no reliable D call. Germline V gene sequence: CDR1 SGHTA, CDR2 FQGNSA. CDR3 size: 15 residues. Trimming cost V 2 bases and J 4 bases, with 14 bases left between them. CDR3 bases: TGTGCCAGCAGCTTAACGGGAACCTCGAGCACTGAAGCTTTCTTT. This gives the protein CASSLTGTSSTEAFF.

The CDR3 DNA reads as TGCAGTGCTAGAGATCAGGGTCTGGCGGACACCATATATTTT. Residues: CSARDQGLADTIYF. This chain uses TRBV20-1 with TRBJ1-3; a possible D gene is TRBD1 (5 bases). Germline CDR1 DFQATT, CDR2 SNEGSKA (reference sequence). Trimming stripped 0 bases from V and 8 bases from J, with 14 bases between. This CDR3 spans 14 amino acids.

This chain uses TRBV7-2 with TRBJ1-2, with 7 bases identical to TRBD1. There are 14 residues in the CDR3. Germline assignment: CDR1 SGHTA and CDR2 FQGNSA. V gave up 5 bases and J gave up 6 bases; unmatched junction bases: 9. This chain's CDR3 is CASSLRDSLDGYTF. DNA of the CDR3: TGTGCCAGCAGCCTCCGGGACAGTTTGGATGGCTACACCTTC.

The CDR3 region is CASSLFTLASRSQGEQFF. The CDR3 nucleotides are TGTGCCAGCAGTTTATTCACTCTCGCTAGCAGGAGCCAGGGTGAGCAGTTCTTC. The chain has TRBV12-3 or TRBV12-4 and TRBJ2-1; D is perhaps TRBD1 or TRBD2 (5 bases each). CDR3 length: 18 residues. V was pared by 2 bases and J by 9 bases, with 26 bases between.

This chain connects TRBV7-9 to TRBJ2-2; TRBD2 agrees at 7 bases. Germline V gene sequence: CDR1 SEHNR, CDR2 FQNEAQ (reference sequence). The V and J ends lost 6 bases and 4 bases, in that order; junction bases with no gene match: 11. This CDR3 has 16 residues. CDR3 bases: TGTGCCAGCAGTCCGCGGGGGACTACTACCACCGGGGAGCTGTTTTTT. This sequence encodes CASSPRGTTTTGELFF.

The chain recombines TRBV29-1 with TRBJ2-1; D perhaps matches TRBD2 (5 bases). This CDR3 contains 14 residues. The V gene lost 1 base and the J gene lost 6 bases, with 13 bases spanning the gap. The germline V gene encodes CDR1 SQVTM and CDR2 ANQGSEA. The CDR3 DNA follows: TGCAGCGTTGAAGTGGGAGTCCCCTCCAATGAGCAGTTCTTC. Protein sequence: CSVEVGVPSNEQFF.

This clonotype was found a few times. The chain links TRBV20-1 to TRBJ2-7; TRBD1 aligns across 12 bases. There are 13 residues in the CDR3. Per germline, CDR1 DFQATT and CDR2 SNEGSKA (reference sequence). Trimming removed 6 bases from V and 6 bases from J; junction bases left unmatched: 6. The CDR3 reads CSAERDRGREQYF. Written as DNA, the CDR3 is TGCAGTGCAGAACGGGACAGGGGGCGCGAGCAGTACTTC.

V gene TRBV29-1 combines with J gene TRBJ1-2, with a possible D match to TRBD1 (6 bases). Trimming stripped 7 bases from V and 6 bases from J, with 12 bases between. CDR1 is SQVTM, CDR2 ANQGSEA, per germline. This CDR3 is 11 amino acids long. CDR3 region: CSAQGGDGYTF. CDR3 nucleotides: TGCAGCGCACAGGGTGGGGATGGCTACACCTTC.

V and J are TRBV5-8 and TRBJ2-7; tentative D call: TRBD1 (5 bases). The V gene lost 4 bases and the J gene lost 3 bases, with 17 bases spanning the gap. The CDR3 has 15 amino acids. The germline V gene has CDR1 SGHTS and CDR2 YDEGEE. CDR3 region: CASSPQGDDLYEQYV. The CDR3 region has the DNA TGTGCCAGCAGCCCCCAGGGCGACGACCTCTACGAGCAGTACGTC.

The J gene is TRBJ1-3, the V gene TRBV15; 9 nucleotides line up with TRBD1. The trim removed 6 bases at V and 0 bases at J, leaving 3 bases unmatched. This CDR3 contains 15 residues. CDR1 and CDR2 (germline): LNHNV, YYDKDF (reference sequence). This chain's CDR3 is CATRTTGGSGNTIYF. The CDR3 region has the DNA TGTGCCACCAGGACGACAGGGGGCTCTGGAAACACCATATATTTT. Filled out from reference TRBV15 and TRBJ1-3, the complete variable domain reads DAMVIQNPRYQVTQFGKPVTLSCSQTLNHNVMYWYQQKSSQAPKLLFHYYDKDFNNEADTPDNFQSRRPNTSFCFLDIRSPGLGDTAMYLCATRTTGGSGNTIYFGEGSWLTVV.

This clonotype was counted a few times. This chain uses TRBV5-1 with TRBJ2-2; 9 bases fit TRBD1. The CDR3 covers 16 residues. Germline V CDR1 and CDR2: SGHRS, YFSETQ. V shed 3 bases and J 6 bases; nucleotides not matched to a gene: 9. The CDR3 coding sequence is TGCGCCAGCAGCTCCCGAGGACAGGGGTACGCCGGGGAGCTGTTTTTT. This gives the protein CASSSRGQGYAGELFF.

The genes are TRBV28 and TRBJ2-1; 8 bases are shared with TRBD2. The CDR3 runs to 18 residues. Germline CDR1 and CDR2: MDHEN and SYDVKM. V was pared by 3 bases and J by 9 bases, with 19 bases of the junction left unmatched. This chain's CDR3 is CASSFRLTRLAQEGEQFF. CDR3 DNA: TGTGCCAGCAGTTTCCGCCTTACTCGACTAGCGCAAGAGGGTGAGCAGTTCTTC.

The chain's CDR3 is CASSLGNHGQETQYF. The CDR3 DNA sequence: TGTGCCAGCAGCTTGGGGAATCATGGCCAAGAGACCCAGTACTTC. This sequence joins TRBV27 and TRBJ2-5, with D uncertain. This CDR3 is 15 amino acids long. Germline loops: CDR1 MNHEY, CDR2 SMNVEV (reference sequence). The V and J ends lost 6 bases and 1 base respectively, with 15 bases between them.

This clonotype was counted between two and nine times. The chain is built from TRBV29-1 and TRBJ2-1, with TRBD2 identical over 7 bases. V lost 6 bases and J lost 1; bases outside the gene matches: 3. Germline CDR1 is SQVTM and CDR2 is ANQGSEA. This CDR3 region has 13 residues. The CDR3 bases are TGCAGCGTGCTGGGACTATCCTACAATGAGCAGTTCTTC. Translated, it gives CSVLGLSYNEQFF.

The CDR3 sequence is CASSLAWAEATNEKLFF. CDR3 in DNA: TGTGCCAGCAGCTTGGCCTGGGCGGAGGCAACTAATGAAAAACTGTTTTTT. The gene calls are TRBV5-5 and TRBJ1-4; no clear D. V lost 0 bases and J lost 0, with 12 bases in between. This CDR3 region has 17 residues. Germline loops: CDR1 SGHKS, CDR2 YYEKEE (reference sequence).

This clonotype occurred a few times. This chain uses TRBV12-3 or TRBV12-4 with TRBJ1-1, with a weak D call TRBD1 (5 bases). V was clipped by 3 bases and J by 0 bases, with 8 bases between them. The CDR3 consists of 14 residues. As DNA, the CDR3 is TGTGCCAGCAGTTTCGACAGATTGAACACTGAAGCTTTCTTT. Amino acids: CASSFDRLNTEAFF.

The chain combines TRBV6-1 with TRBJ1-1, with D possibly being TRBD1 (6 bases). Germline V gene sequence: CDR1 MNHNS, CDR2 SASEGT. This CDR3 is 14 amino acids long. V lost 6 bases and J 2 bases, leaving 13 bases between the germline ends. Written as DNA, the CDR3 is TGTGCCAGCAGAGAACAGGGTCCTAACACTGAAGCTTTCTTT. Translation: CASREQGPNTEAFF.

This clonotype was recorded a few times. The chain carries TRBV29-1 and TRBJ2-1; 10 nucleotides line up with TRBD2. This CDR3 is built from 15 residues. CDR1 is SQVTM, CDR2 ANQGSEA, per germline. V dropped 4 bases and J dropped 4; count of bases not matched to a gene: 7. In nucleotides, the CDR3 is TGCAGCGTTGCTAGGAGCGGGAGGGGATACAATGAGCAGTTCTTC. This sequence encodes CSVARSGRGYNEQFF.

Only a few counts were recorded for this clonotype. V is TRBV12-3 or TRBV12-4 and J is TRBJ2-2, with TRBD2 as a possible D gene (6 bases). The length of the CDR3 is 15 residues. Trimming shortened V by 2 bases and J by 1 base, and 8 bases separated the two germline ends. The CDR3: CASSLNGRNTGELFF. The CDR3 DNA reads as TGTGCCAGCAGTTTAAACGGGAGGAACACCGGGGAGCTGTTTTTT.

This chain connects TRBV4-3 to TRBJ2-3; the D gene could be TRBD1 or TRBD2 (5 bases each). The germline V and J ends were trimmed by 1 base and 3 bases, with 11 bases remaining between them. CDR1 LGHNA and CDR2 YSLEER come from the germline V gene. This CDR3 contains 15 residues. This CDR3 is CASSQGVGTTDTQYF. CDR3 DNA: TGCGCCAGCAGCCAAGGGGTCGGGACGACAGATACGCAGTATTTT.

The chain joins TRBV9 to TRBJ2-7, with TRBD2 as a possible D gene (6 bases). V gave up 3 bases and J gave up 2 bases, with 12 bases separating them. Germline CDR1 and CDR2: SGDLS and YYNGEE. The CDR3 is made up of 14 amino acids. The chain's CDR3 is CASSAGTHTYEQYF. CDR3 bases: TGTGCCAGCAGCGCCGGGACTCATACCTACGAGCAGTACTTC.

This clonotype has a handful of counts. J is TRBJ2-5 and V is TRBV11-2; D is perhaps TRBD1 (8 bases). The CDR3 extends over 14 amino acids. CDR1 and CDR2 from the germline V gene are SGHAT and FQNNGV. The germline V and J ends were trimmed by 5 bases and 5 bases, with 15 bases remaining between them. CDR3 DNA: TGTGCCAGCAGCACAGGGGGGGTCCAGGAGACCCAGTACTTC. Translated, it gives CASSTGGVQETQYF.

The sample holds one count of this clonotype. V and J are TRBV7-2 and TRBJ2-5, with 8 positions matching TRBD2. The germline V gene has CDR1 SGHTA and CDR2 FQGNSA. This CDR3 has 14 residues. The trim removed 5 bases at V and 5 bases at J, leaving 7 bases unmatched. The CDR3 loop is CASSPLAGMETQYF. The CDR3 bases are TGTGCCAGCAGCCCATTAGCGGGAATGGAGACCCAGTACTTC. Variable domain in full (rest from reference TRBV7-2 and TRBJ2-5): GAGVSQSPSNKVTEKGKDVELRCDPISGHTALYWYRQSLGQGLEFLIYFQGNSAPDKSGLPSDRFSAERTGGSVSTLTIQRTQQEDSAVYLCASSPLAGMETQYFGPGTRLLVL.